The T cell receptor (beta chain) under discussion was sequenced for a study of neurological immune-mediated disorders. TCRdb fed the 5' RACE reads into MiXCR, producing one record per CDR3 protein. In the table there are tens of thousands of distinct CDR3 sequences, approximately 4.3% of which are singletons. The sample's time point: longitudinal time-point 3. General study findings and limits: Among 34 multiple sclerosis patients, 18 had repertoires that phylogenetic grouping placed in one related-CDR3 cluster, a possible signature.

Trimming left V 2 bases short and J 0 bases short, with 5 bases between. The CDR3 contains 14 residues. CDR1 and CDR2 from the germline V gene are SGHVS and FQNEAQ. In this sample, this clonotype turned up many times. Its antigen is still unknown. J is TRBJ2-4 and V is TRBV7-8, with D uncertain. This receptor was taken from an older woman with multiple sclerosis. The sequenced sample consisted of PBMCs. CDR3: CASSLNLAKNIQYF. The CDR3 nucleotides are TGTGCCAGCAGCTTAAACCTAGCCAAAAACATTCAGTACTTC.